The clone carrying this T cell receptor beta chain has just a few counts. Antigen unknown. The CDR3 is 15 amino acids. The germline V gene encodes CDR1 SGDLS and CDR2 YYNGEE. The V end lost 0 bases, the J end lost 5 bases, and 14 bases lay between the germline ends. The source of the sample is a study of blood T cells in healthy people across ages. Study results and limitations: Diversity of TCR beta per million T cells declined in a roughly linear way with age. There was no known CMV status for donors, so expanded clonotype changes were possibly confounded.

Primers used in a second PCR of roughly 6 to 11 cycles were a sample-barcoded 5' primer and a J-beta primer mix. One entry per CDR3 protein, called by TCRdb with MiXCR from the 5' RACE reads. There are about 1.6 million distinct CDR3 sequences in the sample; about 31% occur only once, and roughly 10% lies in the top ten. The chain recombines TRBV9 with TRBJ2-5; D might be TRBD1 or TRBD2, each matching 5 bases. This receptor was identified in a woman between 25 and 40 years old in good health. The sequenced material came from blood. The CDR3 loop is CASSVDKGTGETQYF. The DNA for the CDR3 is TGTGCCAGCAGCGTAGACAAGGGGACGGGGGAGACCCAGTACTTC.